Listed here are 28 T cell receptor beta chains from one sample, sequenced in a study of breast tumors, draining lymph nodes, adjacent tissues listed by TCRdb under 2016. The method was multiplex PCR. Reads for this sample came from an Illumina HiSeq 2000. Through fastp at Q25 and MiXCR, TCRdb rebuilt clones from the public reads, retaining in-frame beta chains. Each record represents a unique CDR3 protein, reported with the most common genes and DNA among its rows. This sample comprises about 22,000 distinct CDR3 sequences, 45% to 75% of them detected only once. The top ten hold around an eighth of the sample. Sequencing input: breast tumor tissue. Receptors were obtained from a female donor with breast cancer. Some clones in this sample may be carry-over from other donors' samples.

The genes are TRBV29-1 and TRBJ2-7, with D perhaps matching TRBD1 or TRBD2 (5 bases each). Germline CDR1 SQVTM, CDR2 ANQGSEA. This CDR3 contains 14 residues. Trimming removed 7 bases at V and 2 bases at J, with 18 bases between. The CDR3 region is CSAKGSGPPYEQYF. CDR3 DNA: TGCAGCGCCAAAGGGTCGGGACCTCCCTACGAGCAGTACTTC.

Of note for this clonotype: The DNA is left out, because the CDR3 cannot be placed on it with certainty; the CDR3 is given as TCRdb lists it. The chain links TRBV5-6 to TRBJ1-2; TRBD1 reflects the table's D call only, with no check against the DNA. From germline, CDR1 is SGHDT and CDR2 YYEEEE. The CDR3 length equals 22 residues, ends included. This chain's CDR3 is CASSLGAALVSGNTEAFFGYTF.

The genes are TRBV5-6 and TRBJ1-3; no reliable D call. Germline CDR1 is SGHDT and CDR2 is YYEEEE. CDR3 length: 16 amino acids. V lost 0 bases to trimming and J lost 7 bases, with 17 bases between them. The CDR3 is CASSLALATATNTIYF. The CDR3 region has the DNA TGTGCCAGCAGCTTGGCCCTGGCTACCGCGACGAACACCATATATTTT.

This clonotype came up a few times. The chain recombines TRBV7-6 with TRBJ2-3; the D gene is possibly TRBD2 (5 bases). V lost 5 bases, J lost 2 bases, and 8 bases lay in between. CDR3 size: 13 residues. Germline V CDR1 and CDR2: SGHVS, FNYEAQ. CDR3 in DNA: TGTGCCAGCAGCCCGGGGTCCACAGATACGCAGTATTTT. It yields the protein CASSPGSTDTQYF.

Within the sample, this clonotype is medium-sized. This chain connects TRBV6-1 to TRBJ1-6, with 7 bases fitting TRBD1. CDR1 is MNHNS and CDR2 is SASEGT in the germline V gene. The CDR3 runs to 17 residues. After removal of 1 base from V and 8 bases from J, the junction contained 11 bases not matched to a gene. The CDR3 DNA sequence: TGTGCCAGCAGTGAAGGCGGGACAGCCAGTGGGTATTCACCCCTCCACTTT. The encoded protein is CASSEGGTASGYSPLHF.

This clonotype was counted a few times. The chain has TRBV20-1 and TRBJ1-6; D possibly corresponds to TRBD1 (5 bases). Trimming took 5 bases from V and 13 from J, leaving 18 bases between them. Looked up from germline, CDR1 is DFQATT and CDR2 is SNEGSKA (reference sequence). This CDR3 is built from 13 residues. CDR3 coding DNA: TGCAGTGCTGGGACGGGACGCCAAAGTCCCCTCCACTTT. It yields the protein CSAGTGRQSPLHF.

This clonotype was seen only a few times. This rearrangement joins TRBV7-2 to TRBJ1-6, with 9 bases aligning to TRBD1. With V trimmed by 1 base and J by 8 bases, 3 bases remained unmatched. Germline CDR1 SGHTA, CDR2 FQGNSA. This CDR3 contains 15 residues. This CDR3 is CASSLGGTGYSPLHF. CDR3 DNA: TGTGCCAGCAGCTTAGGGGGGACAGGGTATTCACCCCTCCACTTT.

V and J are TRBV2 and TRBJ2-3, with 7 bases fitting TRBD2. CDR1 and CDR2 from the germline V gene are SNHLY and FYNNEI. The CDR3 runs to 15 residues. Unmatched junction bases numbered 6, after V lost 6 bases and J lost 0 bases. DNA for the CDR3: TGTGCCAGCAGGAGGGGCGGGAGTAGCACAGATACGCAGTATTTT. Translated, it gives CASRRGGSSTDTQYF.

Points on this clonotype: A much larger clone differs by one base, so this may be a read error. The CDR3 does not close with the conserved phenylalanine or tryptophan, likely indicating a read error. V and J are TRBV7-3 and TRBJ1-1, with 7 bases that match TRBD1. Germline V lookup: CDR1 SGHTA, CDR2 FQGTGA. Unmatched junction bases numbered 4, after V lost 5 bases and J lost 1 base. The CDR3 consists of 14 residues. CDR3 region: CASSLQGGNTEAFL. CDR3 nucleotide sequence: TGTGCCAGCAGCCTCCAGGGGGGGAACACTGAAGCTTTCCTT.

The chain has TRBV5-1 and TRBJ1-2; 9 positions match TRBD1. Looked up from germline, CDR1 is SGHRS and CDR2 is YFSETQ. CDR3 length: 16 amino acids. Trimming at V came to 3 bases and at J to 4 bases, leaving 10 bases not matched to a gene. The CDR3 spells CASSYAGTGTLYGYTF. DNA of the CDR3: TGCGCCAGCAGCTATGCCGGGACAGGGACACTCTATGGCTACACCTTC.

V gene TRBV29-1 combines with J gene TRBJ1-5; no clear D. The CDR3 has 14 amino acids. Trimming left V 3 bases short and J 3 bases short, with 12 bases between. The V gene's germline CDR1 is SQVTM and CDR2 ANQGSEA. CDR3 residues: CSVERIGHNQPQHF. Here the CDR3 DNA reads TGCAGCGTTGAGCGCATAGGGCACAATCAGCCCCAGCATTTT.

This clonotype ranks as medium-sized. The chain recombines TRBV12-5 with TRBJ2-3; TRBD2 is a possible D gene (6 bases). The CDR3 length is 15 residues. Trimming took 4 bases from V and 2 from J, leaving 13 bases between them. Per the germline V gene, CDR1 is LGHNT and CDR2 is FRNRAP. The CDR3 DNA sequence: TGTGCTAGTGGTTCTAGCGTACAAATCACAGATACGCAGTATTTT. Translation gives CASGSSVQITDTQYF.

This clonotype was detected many times. This clone may be a read error of a much larger clone one base away. The chain is built from TRBV5-6 and TRBJ2-3, with D possibly being TRBD1 or TRBD2 (6 bases each). CDR1 and CDR2 from the germline V gene are SGHDT and YYEEEE. The CDR3 has 15 amino acids. The V end was cut by 4 bases, the J end by 4 bases, with 16 bases between. The CDR3 reads CASSIWGAPPDTQYF. Written as DNA, the CDR3 is TGTGCCAGCAGCATATGGGGGGCGCCGCCAGATACGCAGTATTTT.

J is TRBJ2-1 and V is TRBV15, with TRBD1 matching 8 bases. The CDR3 sequence is 16 residues long. Germline trimming cut 3 bases from V and 0 bases from J; bases unmatched to any gene: 4. Germline V gene data show CDR1 as LNHNV and CDR2 as YYDKDF (reference sequence). Here the CDR3 reads CATSSRTGSSYNEQFF. The CDR3, as DNA: TGTGCCACCAGCAGTAGGACAGGGAGCTCCTACAATGAGCAGTTCTTC.

This clonotype occurred many times. The V gene is TRBV6-2 or TRBV6-3, the J gene TRBJ2-3, with 9 bases aligning to TRBD2. From germline, CDR1 is MNHEY and CDR2 SVGEGT. V lost 6 bases, J lost 8 bases, and 18 bases stayed unmatched. The CDR3 is 17 amino acids. The CDR3 DNA sequence: TGTGCCAGCAGAACTGGTGGGCTGGCGGGGGGGCCGAGTACGCAGTATTTT. This sequence encodes CASRTGGLAGGPSTQYF.

The chain couples TRBV11-2 to TRBJ2-3; maybe TRBD2 (5 bases). V lost 4 bases to trimming and J lost 4 bases, with 9 bases between them. This CDR3 contains 13 residues. The germline V gene has CDR1 SGHAT and CDR2 FQNNGV. The CDR3: CASSSRVPDTQYF. In DNA form, the CDR3 reads TGTGCCAGCAGCTCGCGGGTACCAGATACGCAGTATTTT.

This clonotype was recorded once. The V call is TRBV4-1, the J call TRBJ2-7; maybe TRBD1 (5 bases). Germline V gene lookup returns CDR1 MGHRA and CDR2 YSYEKL. Trimming took off 0 bases at V and 2 bases at J, with 11 bases between the two ends. The CDR3 totals 15 residues. DNA of the CDR3: TGCGCCAGCAGCCAAGACTGGCCAGGGCCCTACGAGCAGTACGTC. Amino acid sequence: CASSQDWPGPYEQYV.

This clonotype showed up many times. The CDR3 loop reads CASSRSGTNQPQHF. CDR3 bases: TGTGCCAGCAGCCGCAGTGGAACCAATCAGCCCCAGCATTTT. The rearrangement links TRBV5-6 to TRBJ1-5; no clear D. Germline CDR1 is SGHDT and CDR2 is YYEEEE. The CDR3 runs 14 residues. V was cut by 4 bases and J by 3 bases, with 11 bases left in between.

This clonotype was observed at least ten times. A read error may be the cause here, since a much bigger clone is one base away. This chain joins TRBV6-1 and TRBJ2-1; a weak D match, TRBD2 (6 bases). The CDR3 spans 15 residues. Germline CDR1 and CDR2: MNHNS and SASEGT. Trimming shortened V by 5 bases and J by 5 bases, and 16 bases separated the two germline ends. CDR3 nucleotide sequence: TGTGCCAGCAGTCTTCTAGCGACTTATAACAATGAGCAGTTCTTC. As protein: CASSLLATYNNEQFF.

This clonotype has at least ten counts. A much larger clone differs by one base, so this may be a read error. The chain couples TRBV20-1 to TRBJ2-1; 11 nucleotides align to TRBD2. This CDR3 has 13 residues. The germline CDR1 and CDR2 sequences are DFQATT and SNEGSKA (reference sequence). With V trimmed by 6 bases and J by 13 bases, 11 bases remained unmatched. The DNA of the CDR3 is TGCAGTGCCATAGCGGGGGGGCAAGAGACCCAGTTCTTC. It is translated as CSAIAGGQETQFF.

This sequence joins TRBV7-2 and TRBJ2-6; weak D call: TRBD1 (5 bases). CDR1 is SGHTA, CDR2 FQGNSA, per germline. V was trimmed by 1 base and J by 0 bases, leaving 7 bases between them. The CDR3 is 16 amino acids. Here the CDR3 DNA reads TGTGCCAGCAGCTTAGTACAGGCCTCTGGGGCCAACGTCCTGACTTTC. Residues: CASSLVQASGANVLTF.

Remarks on this clonotype: Mismatch with germline at one junction end may stem from a read error. The genes are TRBV12-3 or TRBV12-4 and TRBJ1-6, with D unresolved. This CDR3 is built from 14 residues. CDR3 bases: TGCGCCAGCAGTTTCGCGTCCGCGGGTTCACCCCTCCACTTT. The encoded protein is CASSFASAGSPLHF.

There are many counts of this clonotype. This chain connects TRBV24-1 to TRBJ2-5; D is possibly TRBD1 (6 bases). Deletions cut 6 bases from V and 5 bases from J, with 12 bases between. Germline CDR1 is KGHDR and CDR2 is SFDVKD. The CDR3 is 13 amino acids. The CDR3 region has the DNA TGTGCCACCAGTAACACAGGGTTGGAGACCCAGTACTTC. This gives the protein CATSNTGLETQYF.

This clonotype was seen many times. The V gene is TRBV6-5, the J gene TRBJ2-1, with 8 bases fitting TRBD1. J lost 8 bases, V lost 6 bases, and 6 bases had no gene match. Germline V gene sequence: CDR1 MNHEY, CDR2 SVGAGI. This CDR3 has 13 residues. This CDR3 reads CASRRQQGDEQFF. DNA of the CDR3: TGTGCCAGCAGACGGCAACAGGGGGATGAGCAGTTCTTC.

Ten or more counts support this clonotype. The chain has TRBV29-1 and TRBJ2-3; TRBD1 agrees at 8 bases. Trimming cost V 4 bases and J 2 bases; bases outside gene matches: 2. CDR3 length: 13 residues. Germline CDR1 is SQVTM and CDR2 is ANQGSEA. The CDR3 protein is CSVGTGNTDTQYF. In DNA form, the CDR3 reads TGCAGCGTTGGGACAGGGAACACAGATACGCAGTATTTT.

The CDR3 nucleotides read TGCGCCAGCAGCTCGGGAGACAGGGATGGGGGAACTGAAGCTTTCTTT. It encodes CASSSGDRDGGTEAFF. This chain links TRBV5-1 with TRBJ1-1; 7 bases line up with TRBD1. The CDR3 loop spans 16 amino acids. The V gene end was trimmed by 3 bases and the J gene end by 5 bases; junction bases not matched to a gene: 13. The germline V gene has CDR1 SGHRS and CDR2 YFSETQ.

The sample holds many counts of this clonotype. Sequence at one end of the junction differs from germline and may be a read error. The rearrangement uses TRBV6-5 and TRBJ2-3; TRBD2 aligns across 14 bases. CDR1 MNHEY and CDR2 SVGAGI come from the germline V gene. The CDR3 extends over 17 amino acids. Here the CDR3 DNA reads TGTGCCAGCAGTCACTCGAAAGGGACTAGCGGGAGTTATACGCAGTATTTT. Translation gives CASSHSKGTSGSYTQYF.

This clonotype was recorded a few times. The chain carries TRBV20-1 and TRBJ2-7; 12 bases align to TRBD2. The CDR3 has 14 residues. Germline V gene sequence: CDR1 DFQATT, CDR2 SNEGSKA (reference sequence). V trimming: 5 bases; J trimming: 3 bases; junction bases outside the gene matches: 5. CDR3 amino acids: CSARTSGKGYEQYF. CDR3 sequence (DNA): TGCAGTGCTCGGACTAGCGGGAAAGGCTACGAGCAGTACTTC.